This TCR beta chain was captured in a study of T cell responses to AZD1222 COVID-19 vaccine. General observations from the study: Repertoire sampling occurred only after the peak T cell response. Nearly half of spike-specific TCRs reportedly go after variant regions that carry no mutations. White British people made up most donors, females outnumbered males, and clonal diversity was possibly underestimated.

This CDR3 is 14 amino acids long. From germline, CDR1 is LGHNA and CDR2 YNFKEQ. J lost 6 bases, V lost 1 base, and 4 bases had no gene match. Method: immunoSEQ multiplex PCR; TCRdb's copy keeps in-frame clones and lacks some. The sample yields over 45,000 clones, 70% to 90% seen once. Details on this clone: Its antigen is undetermined.

The chain employs TRBV4-2 and TRBJ2-7; 9 bases fit TRBD1. The receptor's source is an adult in good health. Sample: peripheral blood, taken on day 0 of AZD1222 vaccination. CDR3 DNA: TGTGCCAGCAGCCAAGTGAGGGACAGGGCCGAGCAGTACTTC. It encodes CASSQVRDRAEQYF.